This T cell receptor beta chain was identified in a study of blood T cell repertoires in COVID-19 (TCRdb year 2020). Describing the broader study: The collaborator samples originated in the United States, Italy and Spain and spanned the acute and convalescent phases of COVID-19. Deeply sampled blood TCRbeta repertoires from subjects exposed to, actively infected with, or recovered from COVID-19 were included in the dataset. Nearly every sample came with metadata listing a de-identified subject ID, COVID-19 status, age in years and sex. The prospective study material was composed of cDNA or gDNA derived from T cells, B-cell-depleted T cells, or PBMCs. Samples were obtained from the ongoing ImmuneRACE study (first 160 participants) and from 950 to 1,500 subjects provided by 6 global collaborators. The repertoires were made available in a free public database intended to serve as a resource for research on the immune response to SARS-CoV-2. Where available, HLA class I and class II types were taken from metadata supplied by the sample provider and were not determined by assay-based typing. Paper-wide results and their limitations: How much clinical and demographic metadata was included differed by source and by participant, and the metadata was provided uncurated.

The immunoSEQ Assay, a bias-controlled multiplex PCR, was used to amplify TCRbeta CDR3 regions from genomic DNA. For the original study's pipeline: Nucleated cell counts per sample were estimated from amplification of reference gene primers within the assay. To quantify the absolute abundance of each unique TCRbeta CDR3 rearrangement, sequence reads were collapsed and filtered. For each sample, productive Simpson clonality was calculated as the square root of Simpson's diversity index across productive rearrangements. The table comes from immuneACCESS by way of TCRdb, which keeps in-frame sequences with V and J called. Part of the clones is missing from these tables; in studies checked, under half for an unresolved V gene and the rest for unknown reasons. V and J calls and clone size are as listed in that table; D and trimming were resolved from the DNA. This sample has 95,000 to 120,000 clones in its table, and roughly 90% of those were observed once. 8% to 9% of the sample lies in the top ten.

The CDR3, from cysteine to phenylalanine, totals 14 residues. Left in the record is the CDR3 DNA by itself, 42 bases read in frame from the first base. According to the germline V gene, CDR1 reads SGHTA and CDR2 reads FQGNSA. At the junction V is shortened by 8 bases and J by 1 base, with 13 bases in between. Concerning this clone itself: What antigen it recognizes has not been identified. Within one base of it there is no much larger clone, and no base qualities were kept.

Samples from volunteer blood donors who had recovered from COVID-19 were contributed by a second Seattle source. Whole blood was collected in K2EDTA tubes by collaborating institutions according to the institutions' own protocols. Collaborator samples were shipped for TCRbeta analysis as frozen whole blood, isolated PBMCs, or DNA extracted from either sample type. The specimen sequenced was peripheral blood. This TCR was sampled from a woman in her 70s who had recovered from COVID-19. This chain is built from TRBV7-2 and TRBJ2-3; TRBD2 is possibly the D segment (5 matching bases). CDR3 loop: CASGLAFGTDTQYF. The DNA sequence is given as TGTGCCAGCGGACTTGCCTTCGGCACAGATACGCAGTATTTT.